The 3 T cell receptor beta chains presented below share a single source sample, sequenced in a study of glioma-infiltrating T cells after dendritic cell vaccination. Repertoires were generated with immunoSEQ multiplex PCR, while TCRdb's copy carries only in-frame clones and drops some. The sample holds 100,000 or so clones, around 89% seen once. Time point described: after dendritic cell vaccination, including at tumor progression/relapse. This specimen was blood, taken after dendritic cell vaccination. These receptors all stem from a human donor with glioblastoma.

The chain joins TRBV4-1 to TRBJ1-5, with 8 bases aligning to TRBD1. From germline, CDR1 is MGHRA and CDR2 YSYEKL. The CDR3 is 16 amino acids. Germline trimming cut 1 base from V and 5 bases from J; bases unmatched to any gene: 7. CDR3 sequence reads: CASSQVAGTGDQPQHF. The CDR3, as DNA: TGCGCCAGCAGCCAAGTCGCAGGGACAGGAGATCAGCCCCAGCATTTT.

Only a few counts were recorded for this clone. The same CDR3 can be traced to other DNA sequences in this sample. The chain is built from TRBV5-1 and TRBJ2-1, with 12 bases matching TRBD2. This CDR3 contains 17 residues. In germline, CDR1 is SGHRS, CDR2 YFSETQ. V lost 4 bases to trimming and J lost 3 bases; unmatched junction nucleotides: 8. The CDR3 coding sequence is TGCGCCAGCAGCCCGGGACTAGCGGGTGGATTCTACAATGAGCAGTTCTTC. This sequence encodes CASSPGLAGGFYNEQFF.

The V gene is TRBV7-2, the J gene TRBJ2-3, with a weak D call TRBD1 (6 bases). This CDR3 spans 15 amino acids. Germline V gene data show CDR1 as SGHTA and CDR2 as FQGNSA. Trimming pared 2 bases from V and 5 bases from J, leaving 14 bases between. The CDR3 region has the DNA TGTGCCAGCAGCTTATTGTCAGGGGTCGGAGATACGCAGTATTTT. Its protein product is CASSLLSGVGDTQYF.